What follows describes a single T cell receptor (beta chain). This sample is part of a study of blood T cell repertoires in COVID-19. The V and J ends lost 4 bases and 2 bases, in that order; junction bases with no gene match: 0. Germline CDR1 and CDR2: MNHEY and SVGAGI. The CDR3 is made up of 14 amino acids. The study counted Cohort 3 donors as recovered given two negative PCRs, clearance, or symptom resolution. Measured with immunoSEQ multiplex PCR; TCRdb has only the in-frame clones, and not every one. The data show approximately 120,000 clones, roughly four fifths seen once. This chain uses TRBV6-5 with TRBJ2-7; 12 nucleotides agree with TRBD2. The specimen sequenced was PBMCs or T cells enriched from blood (not recorded which). The source is a man younger than 40 who had recovered from COVID-19. CDR3 protein: CASSWTSGTYEQYF. DNA of the CDR3: TGTGCCAGCAGTTGGACTAGCGGGACCTACGAGCAGTACTTC.